What follows is one T cell receptor beta chain and its context. Per the germline V gene, CDR1 is MNHEY and CDR2 is SVGAGI. The junction had 3 bases not matched to a gene; V was cut back by 9 bases and J by 8 bases. The CDR3 contains 12 residues. The data were taken from a study of T cell changes during pregnancy in multiple sclerosis. The method was immunoSEQ multiplex PCR; TCRdb's version includes in-frame clones alone and lacks a portion of them. The sample has 100,000 to 140,000 clones, around 90% seen once; the top ten hold 0.78%. The sample in question was peripheral blood, obtained in the third trimester of pregnancy. The sequence was collected from a female donor in good health, enrolled as a control in a pregnancy study. The chain couples TRBV6-5 to TRBJ1-6; 8 positions match TRBD1. The DNA for the CDR3 is TGTGCCAGTCGACAGGGGTATTCACCCCTCCACTTT. The encoded protein is CASRQGYSPLHF.